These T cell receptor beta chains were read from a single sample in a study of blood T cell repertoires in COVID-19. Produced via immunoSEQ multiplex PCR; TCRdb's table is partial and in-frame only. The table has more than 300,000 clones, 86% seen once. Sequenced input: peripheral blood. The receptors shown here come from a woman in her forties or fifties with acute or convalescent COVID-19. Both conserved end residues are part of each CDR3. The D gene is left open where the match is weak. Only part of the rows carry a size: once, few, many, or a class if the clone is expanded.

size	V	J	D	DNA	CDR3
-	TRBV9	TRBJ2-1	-	TGTGCCGGATCCCCGGGGCCTAGCGTATACAATGAGCAGTTCTTC	CAGSPGPSVYNEQFF
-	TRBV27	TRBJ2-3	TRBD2	TGTGCCAGCAGTTTGGGTAGCGGGAGGTACACAGATACGCAGTATTTT	CASSLGSGRYTDTQYF
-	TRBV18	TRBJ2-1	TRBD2	TGTGCCAGCTCACCCAGGACTAGCGGGAGTACCAATGAGCAGTTCTTC	CASSPRTSGSTNEQFF
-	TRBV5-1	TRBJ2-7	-	TGCGCCAGCAGCTTGGCAGGAGAGCAGTACTTC	CASSLAGEQYF
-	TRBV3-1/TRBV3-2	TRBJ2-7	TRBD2	TGTGCCAGCAGCCAAGGATTGAGCGGGAGGGCCTACGAGCAGTACTTC	CASSQGLSGRAYEQYF
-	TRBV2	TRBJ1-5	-	TGTGCCAGCAGTGACAGGTACCAGCCCCAGCATTTT	CASSDRYQPQHF
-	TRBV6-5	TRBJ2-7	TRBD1	TGTGCCAGCCGGACAGGGTCCTTCGAGCAGTACTTC	CASRTGSFEQYF
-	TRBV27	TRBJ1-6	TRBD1	TGTGCCAGCAGTTCAAGACAGGGCCTAGATAATTCACCCCTCCACTTT	CASSSRQGLDNSPLHF
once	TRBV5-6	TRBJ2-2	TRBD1	TGTGCCAGCAGCTCCCCATTACGACAGGGCACCGGGGAGCTGTTTTTT	CASSSPLRQGTGELFF
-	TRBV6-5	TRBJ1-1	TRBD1	TGTGCCAGCAGCCGGGACAGGGAGAACACTGAAGCTTTCTTT	CASSRDRENTEAFF
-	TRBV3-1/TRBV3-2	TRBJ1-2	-	TGTGCCAGCAGCCCCGGGGAGGGGCGCTATGGCTACACCTTC	CASSPGEGRYGYTF
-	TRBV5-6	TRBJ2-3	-	TGTGCCAGCAGCTCAGCGACAGATACGCAGTATTTT	CASSSATDTQYF
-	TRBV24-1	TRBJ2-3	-	TGTGCCACCGGCCAGTACACAGATACGCAGTATTTT	CATGQYTDTQYF
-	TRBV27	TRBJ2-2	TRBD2	TGTGCCAGCAGTTATGCCGGGAGGGCCCAGGACAGCACCGGGGAGCTGTTTTTT	CASSYAGRAQDSTGELFF
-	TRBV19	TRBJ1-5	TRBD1	TGTGCCACTAAATCCGGGACAGGGAACAATCAGCCCCAGCATTTT	CATKSGTGNNQPQHF
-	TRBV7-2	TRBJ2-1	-	TGTGCCAGCAGCTCTTATGGGCCAAAAGGCGATGAGCAGTTCTTC	CASSSYGPKGDEQFF
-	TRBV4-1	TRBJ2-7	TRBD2	TGCGCCAGCAGCCAAGTGAAGGCTAGCGGGATGGTCGAGCAGTACTTC	CASSQVKASGMVEQYF
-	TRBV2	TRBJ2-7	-	TGTGCCAGCAGTGAGTTAAAGGGGGTCTACGAGCAGTACTTC	CASSELKGVYEQYF
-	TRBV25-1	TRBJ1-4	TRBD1	TGTGCCAGCAACCCCGGGACAGGGGACGAAAAACTGTTTTTT	CASNPGTGDEKLFF
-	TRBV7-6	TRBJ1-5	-	TGTGCCAGCAGCTTAGGCGGTCCTCGGCAAGCGGCTCAGCCCCAGCATTTT	CASSLGGPRQAAQPQHF
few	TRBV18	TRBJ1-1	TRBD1	TGTGCCAGCTCACAAGGGACAGGGGACACTGAAGCTTTCTTT	CASSQGTGDTEAFF
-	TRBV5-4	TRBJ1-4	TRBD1	TGTGCCAGCAGGGGGACAGACGAAAATGAAAAACTGTTTTTT	CASRGTDENEKLFF
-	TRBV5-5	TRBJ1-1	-	TGTGCCAGCAGCTTGGAAGCGGGCTACACTGAAGCTTTCTTT	CASSLEAGYTEAFF
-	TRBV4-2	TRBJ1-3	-	TGTGCCAGCAGCCAGCGATTCCGGGACTCTGGAAACACCATATATTTT	CASSQRFRDSGNTIYF